Below, 15 T cell receptor beta chains from the same sample are listed, as sequenced in a study of cytomegalovirus exposure and HLA in healthy donors. The primer mix had 60 Vbeta and 13 Jbeta primers. The table came from immunoSEQ multiplex PCR; TCRdb's copy has only in-frame clones and leaves some out. The sample shows fewer than 200,000 clones, 80% of them seen only once. Sequencing used PBMCs. The source is a woman aged 45-65 years in good health and CMV-seronegative.

V gene TRBV5-6 combines with J gene TRBJ1-5; D ambiguous. The V and J ends lost 2 bases and 2 bases respectively, with 8 bases between them. This CDR3 contains 14 residues. Per germline, CDR1 SGHDT and CDR2 YYEEEE. CDR3 sequence (DNA): TGTGCCAGCAGCTTCCTTCTAGGCAATCAGCCCCAGCATTTT. Protein sequence: CASSFLLGNQPQHF.

V is TRBV6-5 and J is TRBJ2-2; tentatively, D is TRBD2 (5 bases). The CDR3 contains 14 residues. Trimming left V 7 bases short and J 0 bases short, with 9 bases between. The germline CDR1 and CDR2 sequences are MNHEY and SVGAGI. The CDR3 bases are TGTGCCAGCATGCTGGGAGCGAACACCGGGGAGCTGTTTTTT. It is translated as CASMLGANTGELFF.

The table lists this clone with a few counts. V is TRBV18 and J is TRBJ1-1, with 8 bases that match TRBD1. The length of the CDR3 is 16 residues. Germline values: CDR1 KGHSH, CDR2 LQKENI. V trimming: 7 bases; J trimming: 0 bases; junction bases outside the gene matches: 10. The CDR3 nucleotides read TGTGCCAGCTTCCCGGGGCAGGGGGCCATGAACACTGAAGCTTTCTTT. Amino acids: CASFPGQGAMNTEAFF.

The chain has TRBV5-1 and TRBJ2-1; TRBD2 aligns across 7 bases. Germline V gene sequence: CDR1 SGHRS, CDR2 YFSETQ. The CDR3 extends over 14 amino acids. The V segment lost 7 bases and the J segment 0 bases; nucleotides outside the gene matches: 4. The CDR3 here is CASFPGGSYNEQFF. The CDR3 region has the DNA TGCGCCAGCTTCCCGGGGGGCTCCTACAATGAGCAGTTCTTC.

This sequence joins TRBV9 and TRBJ2-2, with a weak D call TRBD2 (5 bases). The germline CDR1 and CDR2 sequences are SGDLS and YYNGEE. V lost 2 bases and J lost 5, with 13 bases in between. This CDR3 has 15 residues. CDR3 amino acids: CASSVSGYDTGELFF. The CDR3 DNA follows: TGTGCCAGCAGCGTGTCGGGGTACGATACCGGGGAGCTGTTTTTT.

Only a few counts were recorded for this clone. The chain recombines TRBV6-5 with TRBJ1-1; TRBD1 aligns across 9 bases. The germline V gene has CDR1 MNHEY and CDR2 SVGAGI. The CDR3 sequence is 13 residues long. V gave up 6 bases and J gave up 6 bases; unmatched junction bases: 5. The CDR3 spells CASSPGDRAEAFF. The CDR3 bases are TGTGCCAGCAGCCCCGGGGACAGGGCTGAAGCTTTCTTT.

This clone is a singleton in its sample. The CDR3 sequence is CASSSQAGREQYF. As DNA, the CDR3 is TGTGCCAGCAGCTCGCAAGCGGGTCGGGAGCAGTACTTC. The chain links TRBV11-3 to TRBJ2-7; D may be TRBD2 (6 bases). Germline V lookup: CDR1 SGHNT, CDR2 YENEEA. This CDR3 comprises 13 residues. Trimming removed 4 bases at V and 7 bases at J, with 14 bases between.

This clone was observed a single time. The chain combines TRBV9 with TRBJ2-3; unclear D gene. Per the germline V gene, CDR1 is SGDLS and CDR2 is YYNGEE. The CDR3 has 15 residues. Trimming shortened V by 0 bases and J by 2 bases, and 10 bases separated the two germline ends. CDR3 sequence reads: CASSVAPHNTDTQYF. CDR3 bases: TGTGCCAGCAGCGTAGCCCCCCACAACACAGATACGCAGTATTTT.

The J gene is TRBJ1-5, the V gene TRBV19; TRBD1 matches at 7 bases. CDR3 length: 15 residues. In germline, CDR1 is LNHDA, CDR2 SQIVND (reference sequence). V was pared by 5 bases and J by 1 base, with 5 bases of the junction left unmatched. The CDR3: CASSVGGASNQPQHF. As DNA, the CDR3 is TGTGCCAGTAGTGTAGGGGGCGCGAGCAATCAGCCCCAGCATTTT.

V usage is TRBV10-3 and J usage is TRBJ2-3; D is possibly TRBD2 (5 bases). Germline CDR1 is ENHRY and CDR2 is SYGVKD. The CDR3 is 18 residues long. The V and J ends lost 0 bases and 0 bases respectively, with 16 bases between them. CDR3 sequence: CAISESQWGDDSTDTQYF. CDR3 in DNA: TGTGCCATCAGTGAGTCACAGTGGGGAGATGATAGCACAGATACGCAGTATTTT.

V gene TRBV28 combines with J gene TRBJ1-4; D is perhaps TRBD1 (6 bases). CDR1 and CDR2 (germline): MDHEN, SYDVKM. V was cut by 7 bases and J by 8 bases, with 14 bases left in between. The CDR3 sequence is 13 residues long. The CDR3 nucleotides are TGTGCCAGCACAACACAGGGACGGGAAAAACTGTTTTTT. It is translated as CASTTQGREKLFF.

This chain links TRBV28 with TRBJ2-7; 9 bases map to TRBD1. The CDR3 sequence is 15 residues long. The junction had 11 bases not matched to a gene; V was cut back by 6 bases and J by 5 bases. The germline V gene encodes CDR1 MDHEN and CDR2 SYDVKM. CDR3 sequence: CASRTGGTHRDEQYF. The CDR3 DNA sequence: TGTGCCAGCAGGACAGGGGGTACTCATCGCGACGAGCAGTACTTC.

This chain connects TRBV15 to TRBJ2-2; TRBD1 matches at 9 bases. Germline values: CDR1 LNHNV, CDR2 YYDKDF (reference sequence). This CDR3 comprises 15 residues. J lost 5 bases, V lost 1 base, and 2 bases had no gene match. The CDR3 sequence is CATSRGDRETGELFF. The CDR3 coding sequence is TGTGCCACCAGCAGAGGGGACAGGGAGACCGGGGAGCTGTTTTTT. Full variable domain (remainder filled in from reference TRBV15 and TRBJ2-2): DAMVIQNPRYQVTQFGKPVTLSCSQTLNHNVMYWYQQKSSQAPKLLFHYYDKDFNNEADTPDNFQSRRPNTSFCFLDIRSPGLGDTAMYLCATSRGDRETGELFFGEGSRLTVL.

In DNA, the CDR3 is TGTGCCACCAGCGTGGGTACCGGCCGGGGTTCACCCCTCCACTTT. It is translated as CATSVGTGRGSPLHF. This rearrangement joins TRBV15 to TRBJ1-6; D gene unclear. V gave up 5 bases and J gave up 9 bases, with 17 bases separating them. CDR3 length equals 15 residues. Looked up from germline, CDR1 is LNHNV and CDR2 is YYDKDF (reference sequence).

V usage is TRBV6-5 and J usage is TRBJ1-1, with a weak D call TRBD1 (6 bases). This CDR3 region has 14 residues. V gave up 3 bases and J gave up 2 bases, with 10 bases separating them. CDR1 is MNHEY and CDR2 is SVGAGI in the germline V gene. This CDR3 is CASSYTQGNTEAFF. The CDR3 DNA follows: TGTGCCAGCAGTTATACACAGGGAAACACTGAAGCTTTCTTT.